This T cell receptor beta chain comes out of a study of CD4+ T cells in melanoma. Study-wide results and limits: Diverse differentiation states were reported for melanoma neoantigen-specific CD4+ T cells.

A single count supports this clone. Its antigen is unidentified. The repertoire was sequenced with immunoSEQ multiplex PCR; TCRdb's copy has only in-frame clones and lacks some. The sample lists some 120,000 clones, about 90% occurring once. This CDR3 is 14 amino acids long. Per germline, CDR1 KGHSH and CDR2 LQKENI. The ends lost 4 bases at V and 6 bases at J; junction bases unmatched: 7. This receptor was identified in a human donor with melanoma. The sample comprised peripheral blood. This chain joins TRBV18 and TRBJ1-1; TRBD1 aligns across 8 bases. DNA of the CDR3: TGTGCCAGCTCACGTCTGACAGGGGTGGCTGAAGCTTTCTTT. Translating it yields CASSRLTGVAEAFF.